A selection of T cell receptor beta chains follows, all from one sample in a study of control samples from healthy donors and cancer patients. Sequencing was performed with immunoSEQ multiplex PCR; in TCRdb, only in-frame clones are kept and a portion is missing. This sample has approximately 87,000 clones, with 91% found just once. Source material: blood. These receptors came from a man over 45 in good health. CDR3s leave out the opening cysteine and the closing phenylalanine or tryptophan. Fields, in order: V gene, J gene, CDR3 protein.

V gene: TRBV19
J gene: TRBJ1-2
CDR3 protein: ASRGRETGKNGYT

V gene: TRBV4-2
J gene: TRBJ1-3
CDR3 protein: ASSHGPLAEISRNTIY

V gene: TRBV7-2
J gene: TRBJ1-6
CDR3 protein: ASSRYNSPLH

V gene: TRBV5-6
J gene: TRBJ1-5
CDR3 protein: ASSLAGVGKGQPQH

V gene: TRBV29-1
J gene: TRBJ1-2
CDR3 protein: SVEEGPLNYGYT

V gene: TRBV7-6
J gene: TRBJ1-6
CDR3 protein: ASSLGDRDNSPLH

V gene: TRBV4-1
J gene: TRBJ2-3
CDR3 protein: ASSQDLGNAGLADTQY

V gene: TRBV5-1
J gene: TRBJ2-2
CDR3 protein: ASSPTGNTGELF

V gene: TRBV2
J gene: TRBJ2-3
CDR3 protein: ASRTDTDTQY

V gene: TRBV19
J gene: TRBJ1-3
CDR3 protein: ASISGNTIY

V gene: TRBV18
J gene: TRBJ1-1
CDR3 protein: ASSVRRGGDTEAF

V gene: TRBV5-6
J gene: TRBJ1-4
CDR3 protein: ASRAGTGFDEKLF

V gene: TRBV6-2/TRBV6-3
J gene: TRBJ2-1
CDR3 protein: ASSSIRDNDYNEQF

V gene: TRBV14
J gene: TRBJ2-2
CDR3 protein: ASSQETGFGGELF

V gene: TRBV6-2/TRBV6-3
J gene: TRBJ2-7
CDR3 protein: ASSYKGSSQNYEQY

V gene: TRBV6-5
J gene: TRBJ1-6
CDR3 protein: ASSPTGNSPLH

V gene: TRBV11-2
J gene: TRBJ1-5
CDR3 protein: ASSLGGYQPQH

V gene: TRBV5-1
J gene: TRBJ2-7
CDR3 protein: ASSSRDKSYEQY

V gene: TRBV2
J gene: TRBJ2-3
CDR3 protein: ASRQDLATDTQY

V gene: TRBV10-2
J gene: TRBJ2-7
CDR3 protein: ASSDRVEYEQY

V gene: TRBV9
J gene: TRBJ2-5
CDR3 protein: ASSPGFQETQY

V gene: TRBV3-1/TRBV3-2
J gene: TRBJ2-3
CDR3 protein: ASSLKLADTQY

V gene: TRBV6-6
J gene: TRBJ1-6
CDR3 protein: ASSTGDRAKSPLH

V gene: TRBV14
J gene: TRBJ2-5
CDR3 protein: ASSPGLGETQY

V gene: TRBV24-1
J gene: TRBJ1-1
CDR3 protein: ATRTGGASNTEAF

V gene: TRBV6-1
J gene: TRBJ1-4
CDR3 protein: ASSEVWRDEKLF

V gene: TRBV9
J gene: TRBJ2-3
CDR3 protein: ASSALLGLVDTDTQY

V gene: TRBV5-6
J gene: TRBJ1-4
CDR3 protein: ASSLARDRGRTNEKLF

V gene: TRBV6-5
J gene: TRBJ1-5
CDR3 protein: ASSPLTGQKESQH